Shown below are 24 T cell receptor beta chains from a single sample sequenced in a study of shared T cell receptors in the human thymus. Sequencing was performed with immunoSEQ multiplex PCR; in TCRdb, only in-frame clones are kept and a portion is missing. The sample contains some 660,000 clones, 70% to 90% of which appear only once. This sample was shared with a second study, whose subject was human thymus T cells.

Sequenced input: thymocytes. The receptor set was obtained from a boy under three years old with a congenital heart defect.

This clone was seen once. This sample also contains other DNA sequences that code for the same CDR3. The chain couples TRBV28 to TRBJ2-3, with D possibly TRBD2 on 6 matching bases. The CDR3 extends over 14 amino acids. The germline CDR1 and CDR2 sequences are MDHEN and SYDVKM. The V end lost 3 bases, the J end lost 1 base, and 8 bases lay between the germline ends. This CDR3 reads CASSLRGRTDTQYF. CDR3 nucleotides: TGTGCCAGCAGTTTGCGGGGACGCACAGATACGCAGTATTTT.

The CDR3: CSVELRGAVYEQYF. DNA of the CDR3: TGCAGCGTTGAACTGCGGGGGGCAGTCTACGAGCAGTACTTC. The rearrangement links TRBV29-1 to TRBJ2-7, with 8 bases matching TRBD2. V lost 2 bases to trimming and J lost 3 bases; unmatched junction nucleotides: 6. The CDR3 is 14 residues long. Per germline, CDR1 SQVTM and CDR2 ANQGSEA.

This chain connects TRBV14 to TRBJ2-3, with TRBD2 matching 9 bases. The CDR3 extends over 17 amino acids. Germline V gene sequence: CDR1 SGHDN, CDR2 FVKESK. V trimming: 0 bases; J trimming: 4 bases; junction bases outside the gene matches: 8. In nucleotides, the CDR3 is TGTGCCAGCAGCCAAGATGGCGGGGGGGCATTCGCAGATACGCAGTATTTT. Translated: CASSQDGGGAFADTQYF.

The chain couples TRBV7-3 to TRBJ1-2; D might be TRBD1 (5 bases). CDR1 SGHTA and CDR2 FQGTGA come from the germline V gene. The CDR3 runs 14 residues. V dropped 0 bases and J dropped 7 bases, with 12 bases sitting between them. The CDR3 DNA is TGTGCCAGCAGCTTAACAGCAAGGGGCAGTGGCTACACCTTC. It yields the protein CASSLTARGSGYTF.

The chain employs TRBV7-9 and TRBJ2-2; TRBD1 matches 8 bases. Germline V lookup: CDR1 SEHNR, CDR2 FQNEAQ (reference sequence). The ends lost 1 base at V and 2 bases at J; junction bases unmatched: 6. This CDR3 is built from 17 residues. The CDR3 DNA sequence: TGTGCCAGCAGCTTAGATTTCGGGACAGGCAACACCGGGGAGCTGTTTTTT. It specifies CASSLDFGTGNTGELFF.

This clone was detected a few times. The chain combines TRBV29-1 with TRBJ1-1; D is unclear. Germline values: CDR1 SQVTM, CDR2 ANQGSEA. Trimming pared 1 base from V and 1 base from J, leaving 13 bases between. The CDR3 contains 15 residues. The CDR3 here is CSVEVEWQKNTEAFF. The CDR3 nucleotides are TGCAGCGTTGAAGTGGAGTGGCAGAAGAACACTGAAGCTTTCTTT.

The gene calls are TRBV7-9 and TRBJ1-2, with TRBD1 matching over 8 bases. V was clipped by 5 bases and J by 4 bases; unmatched bases: 9. Germline assignment: CDR1 SEHNR and CDR2 FQNEAQ (reference sequence). The CDR3 runs to 15 residues. The chain's CDR3 is CASSQQGGDTYGYTF. CDR3 nucleotide sequence: TGTGCCAGCAGCCAACAGGGGGGGGATACCTATGGCTACACCTTC.

The gene calls are TRBV4-3 and TRBJ2-7; 7 bases match TRBD1. The CDR3 length is 16 residues. With 4 bases clipped from V and 3 bases from J, the junction kept 12 bases outside the gene matches. Germline V gene sequence: CDR1 LGHNA, CDR2 YSLEER. CDR3 residues: CASSPGWQGVSYEQYF. The CDR3 region has the DNA TGCGCCAGCAGCCCCGGGTGGCAGGGGGTCAGCTACGAGCAGTACTTC.

The genes are TRBV19 and TRBJ2-7, with D possibly matching TRBD2 (5 bases). Per the germline V gene, CDR1 is LNHDA and CDR2 is SQIVND (reference sequence). The CDR3 has 14 amino acids. Trimming took off 3 bases at V and 3 bases at J, with 12 bases between the two ends. CDR3 nucleotides: TGTGCCAGTAGTATGTCGGACGGAGGCTACGAGCAGTACTTC. It is translated as CASSMSDGGYEQYF.

This chain uses TRBV5-6 with TRBJ1-1; 8 bases line up with TRBD1. Trimming took 0 bases from V and 1 from J; bases not matched to a gene: 8. Germline V gives CDR1 SGHDT, CDR2 YYEEEE. CDR3 length: 17 residues. The chain's CDR3 is CASSLDDYRGGNTEAFF. For the CDR3, the DNA is TGTGCCAGCAGCTTGGATGACTACAGGGGGGGGAACACTGAAGCTTTCTTT.

The chain joins TRBV28 to TRBJ2-1; D is ambiguous. CDR1 is MDHEN, CDR2 SYDVKM, per germline. V lost 7 bases, J lost 0 bases, and 16 bases lay in between. The CDR3 runs 16 residues. The CDR3, as DNA: TGTGCCAGCATCCTTCGTGGGCGATACTCCTACAATGAGCAGTTCTTC. It is translated as CASILRGRYSYNEQFF.

V gene TRBV4-2 combines with J gene TRBJ1-1; D is possibly TRBD1 (6 bases). The CDR3 covers 20 residues. Trimming removed 0 bases from V and 0 bases from J, with 23 bases in between. The germline V gene encodes CDR1 LGHNA and CDR2 YNFKEQ. The CDR3 reads CASSQDGGPNPSSMNTEAFF. The CDR3 coding sequence is TGTGCCAGCAGCCAAGACGGGGGGCCGAATCCCTCCTCCATGAACACTGAAGCTTTCTTT.

The rearrangement uses TRBV5-1 and TRBJ1-4, with 7 bases that match TRBD1. The CDR3 contains 14 residues. The junction had 8 bases not matched to a gene; V was cut back by 4 bases and J by 8 bases. The germline V gene has CDR1 SGHRS and CDR2 YFSETQ. CDR3 loop: CASSHDRVPEKLFF. CDR3 coding DNA: TGCGCCAGCAGCCACGACAGGGTGCCCGAAAAACTGTTTTTT. Using reference TRBV5-1 and TRBJ1-4 for the parts outside the CDR3, the full variable domain is KAGVTQTPRYLIKTRGQQVTLSCSPISGHRSVSWYQQTPGQGLQFLFEYFSETQRNKGNFPGRFSGRQFSNSRSEMNVSTLELGDSALYLCASSHDRVPEKLFFGSGTQLSVL.

This chain connects TRBV28 to TRBJ2-3; 10 bases are a match to TRBD1. Trimming at V came to 5 bases and at J to 2 bases, leaving 4 bases not matched to a gene. The CDR3 loop spans 15 amino acids. Germline assignment: CDR1 MDHEN and CDR2 SYDVKM. CDR3 sequence (DNA): TGTGCCAGCAGTGCCGGGACAGGGGTCACAGATACGCAGTATTTT. This translates into CASSAGTGVTDTQYF.

The rearrangement uses TRBV5-6 and TRBJ2-5, with TRBD1 as a possible D gene (7 bases). Per germline, CDR1 SGHDT and CDR2 YYEEEE. The CDR3 is 15 residues long. Deletions cut 8 bases from V and 2 bases from J, with 19 bases between. The CDR3 sequence is CASTSRTGLQETQYF. In DNA form, the CDR3 reads TGTGCCAGTACCTCAAGGACAGGACTACAAGAGACCCAGTACTTC.

The CDR3 DNA reads as TGTGCCAGCAGTCGGGACAGGGATGTCAACGAGCAGTACTTC. Translated: CASSRDRDVNEQYF. The J gene is TRBJ2-7, the V gene TRBV27; TRBD1 matches 9 bases. Looked up from germline, CDR1 is MNHEY and CDR2 is SMNVEV (reference sequence). The V segment lost 5 bases and the J segment 5 bases; nucleotides outside the gene matches: 7. This CDR3 comprises 14 residues.

The chain recombines TRBV2 with TRBJ1-5, with 9 bases aligning to TRBD1. This CDR3 region has 14 residues. V gave up 7 bases and J gave up 7 bases; unmatched junction bases: 8. In germline, CDR1 is SNHLY, CDR2 FYNNEI. The chain's CDR3 is CASIEDRGGQPQHF. The CDR3 nucleotides are TGTGCCAGCATCGAGGACAGGGGAGGACAGCCCCAGCATTTT.

The chain employs TRBV19 and TRBJ1-2; 9 nucleotides line up with TRBD1. Germline V gene sequence: CDR1 LNHDA, CDR2 SQIVND (reference sequence). Trimming removed 8 bases from V and 2 bases from J; junction bases left unmatched: 9. The CDR3 sequence is 15 residues long. The CDR3 DNA reads as TGTGCCAGTGCCGGTAGGGACAGGGACAACTATGGCTACACCTTC. Residues: CASAGRDRDNYGYTF.

The CDR3 coding sequence is TGTGCCAGCAGTTTAGGGTCTCAGGCCAGCACAGATACGCAGTATTTT. Residues: CASSLGSQASTDTQYF. The chain uses TRBV28 and TRBJ2-3; D not resolved. Germline values: CDR1 MDHEN, CDR2 SYDVKM. The ends were cut back, 2 bases at V and 0 bases at J, with 12 bases in the middle. The CDR3 has 16 amino acids.

The CDR3 coding sequence is TGTGCCTGGAGGAGGGGAATGGGAGGAGTCCACAATGAGCAGTTCTTC. This encodes CAWRRGMGGVHNEQFF. J is TRBJ2-1 and V is TRBV30; TRBD2 is a possible D gene (6 bases). V was trimmed by 3 bases and J by 5 bases, leaving 20 bases between them. CDR1 and CDR2 from the germline V gene are GTSNPN and SVGIG (reference sequence). The CDR3 consists of 16 residues. The complete variable domain, with remaining parts taken from reference TRBV30 and TRBJ2-1, reads SQTIHQWPATLVQPVGSPLSLECTVEGTSNPNLYWYRQAAGRGLQLLFYSVGIGQISSEVPQNLSASRPQDRQFILSSKKLLLSDSGFYLCAWRRGMGGVHNEQFFGPGTRLTVL.

V and J are TRBV4-2 and TRBJ2-3; 9 bases agree with TRBD1. The CDR3 is 18 residues long. J gave up 3 bases and V 1 base, and 11 bases lay outside the gene matches. Germline V gene data show CDR1 as LGHNA and CDR2 as YNFKEQ. The CDR3 nucleotides are TGTGCCAGCAGCCAAGGGAGACCAACCGGGACAGGGACAGATACGCAGTATTTT. This codes for CASSQGRPTGTGTDTQYF.

V gene TRBV21-1 combines with J gene TRBJ2-7; the table's D call TRBD2 went unverified against the DNA. TRBV21-1 is a pseudogene. The CDR3 spans 17 residues. As DNA, the CDR3 is TGTGCCAGCAGCACAATGAGGCCTCACCTGGTGCGGTACGAGCAGTACTTC. It yields the protein CASSTMRPHLVRYEQYF.

CDR3 sequence (DNA): TGCACCAGCAGCCAAGAGGGTGGGAGCTCCTACAATGAGCAGTTCTTC. Its translation is CTSSQEGGSSYNEQFF. The rearrangement uses TRBV1 and TRBJ2-1; the D call TRBD2 from the table was never checked on the DNA. TRBV1 is termed a pseudogene. CDR3 length equals 16 residues.

V and J are TRBV28 and TRBJ1-6; 7 nucleotides line up with TRBD1. Trimming removed 9 bases from V and 10 bases from J; junction bases left unmatched: 15. Germline V gene lookup returns CDR1 MDHEN and CDR2 SYDVKM. This CDR3 spans 15 amino acids. The CDR3 DNA reads as TGTGCCAGGGTGGAGGGGGCGAGACAAGACTCACCCCTCCACTTT. Its translation: CARVEGARQDSPLHF.